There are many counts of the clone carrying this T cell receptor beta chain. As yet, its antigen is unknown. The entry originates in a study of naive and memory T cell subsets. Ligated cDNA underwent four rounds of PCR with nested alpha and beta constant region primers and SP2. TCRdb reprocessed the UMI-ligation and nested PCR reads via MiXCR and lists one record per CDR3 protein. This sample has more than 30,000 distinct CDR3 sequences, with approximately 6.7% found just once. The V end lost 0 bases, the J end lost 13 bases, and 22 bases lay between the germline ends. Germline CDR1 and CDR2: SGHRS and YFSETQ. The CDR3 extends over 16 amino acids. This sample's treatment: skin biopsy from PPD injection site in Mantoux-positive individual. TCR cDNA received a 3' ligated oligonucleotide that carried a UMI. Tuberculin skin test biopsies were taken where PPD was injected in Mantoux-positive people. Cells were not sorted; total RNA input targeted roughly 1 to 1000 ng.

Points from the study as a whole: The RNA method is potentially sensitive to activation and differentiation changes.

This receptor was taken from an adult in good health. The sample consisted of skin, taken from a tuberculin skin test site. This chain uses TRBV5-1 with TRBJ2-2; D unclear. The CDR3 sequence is CASSLASLGPKTGLFF. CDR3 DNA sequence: TGCGCCAGCAGCTTGGCTAGTCTGGGCCCAAAAACGGGGCTGTTTTTT.